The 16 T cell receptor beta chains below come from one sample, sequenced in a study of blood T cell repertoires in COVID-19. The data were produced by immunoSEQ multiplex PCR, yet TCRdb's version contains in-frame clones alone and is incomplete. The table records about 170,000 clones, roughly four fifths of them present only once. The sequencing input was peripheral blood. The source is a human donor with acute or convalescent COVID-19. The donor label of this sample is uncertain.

The CDR3 DNA reads as TGTGCCAGTAGTCCAAGACAGGGGACTAACTATGGCTACACCTTC. Translated: CASSPRQGTNYGYTF. This chain joins TRBV19 and TRBJ1-2; 8 nucleotides line up with TRBD1. The CDR3 has 15 amino acids. The germline V gene has CDR1 LNHDA and CDR2 SQIVND (reference sequence). J lost 0 bases, V lost 5 bases, and 5 bases had no gene match. Variable domain in full (rest from reference TRBV19 and TRBJ1-2): DGGITQSPKYLFRKEGQNVTLSCEQNLNHDAMYWYRQDPGQGLRLIYYSQIVNDFQKGDIAEGYSVSREKKESFPLTVTSAQKNPTAFYLCASSPRQGTNYGYTFGSGTRLTVV.

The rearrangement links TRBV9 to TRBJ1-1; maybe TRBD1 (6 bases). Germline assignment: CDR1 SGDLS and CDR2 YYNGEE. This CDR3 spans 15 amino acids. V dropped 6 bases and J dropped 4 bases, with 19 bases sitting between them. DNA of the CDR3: TGTGCCAGCACCCTTTCAGGGGAGGGAGGCACTGAAGCTTTCTTT. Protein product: CASTLSGEGGTEAFF. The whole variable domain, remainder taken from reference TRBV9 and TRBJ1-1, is DSGVTQTPKHLITATGQRVTLRCSPRSGDLSVYWYQQSLDQGLQFLIQYYNGEERAKGNILERFSAQQFPDLHSELNLSSLELGDSALYFCASTLSGEGGTEAFFGQGTRLTVV.

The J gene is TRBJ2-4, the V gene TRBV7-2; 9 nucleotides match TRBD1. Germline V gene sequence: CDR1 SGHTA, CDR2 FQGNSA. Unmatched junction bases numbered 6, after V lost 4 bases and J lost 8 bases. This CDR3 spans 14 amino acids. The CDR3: CASSSRDRVDIQYF. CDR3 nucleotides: TGTGCCAGCAGCTCCCGGGACAGGGTTGACATTCAGTACTTC.

Written as DNA, the CDR3 is TGTGCCATCAGTGAGTCGGCGGGAGAAGCTGAAGCTTTCTTT. This codes for CAISESAGEAEAFF. The chain couples TRBV10-3 to TRBJ1-1; D gene uncertain. This CDR3 has 14 amino acids. Germline CDR1 is ENHRY and CDR2 is SYGVKD. V was pared by 0 bases and J by 6 bases, with 11 bases between.

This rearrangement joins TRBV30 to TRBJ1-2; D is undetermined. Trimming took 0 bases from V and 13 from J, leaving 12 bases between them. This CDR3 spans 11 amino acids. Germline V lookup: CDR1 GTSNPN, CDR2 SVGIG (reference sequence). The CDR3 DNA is TGTGCCTGGAGTGTCGGAGGGATTTCCACCTTC. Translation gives CAWSVGGISTF.

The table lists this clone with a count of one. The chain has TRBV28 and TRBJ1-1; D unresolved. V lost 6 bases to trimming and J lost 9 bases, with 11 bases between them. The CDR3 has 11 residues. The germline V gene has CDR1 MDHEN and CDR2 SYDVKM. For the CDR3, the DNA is TGTGCCAGCAGCCCGGCGGGCCAAGCTTTCTTT. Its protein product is CASSPAGQAFF.

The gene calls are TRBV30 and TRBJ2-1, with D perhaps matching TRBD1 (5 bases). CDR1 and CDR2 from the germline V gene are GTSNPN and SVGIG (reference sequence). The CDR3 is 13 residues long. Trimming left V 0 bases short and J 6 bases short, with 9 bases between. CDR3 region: CAWSVRQGNEQFF. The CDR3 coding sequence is TGTGCCTGGAGTGTACGGCAGGGCAATGAGCAGTTCTTC.

CDR3 amino acids: CASSPRLAGGGETQYF. The CDR3 DNA is TGTGCCAGCAGCCCGCGACTAGCGGGAGGGGGGGAGACCCAGTACTTC. The chain recombines TRBV7-9 with TRBJ2-5, with 14 bases lining up with TRBD2. The CDR3 runs to 16 residues. V lost 5 bases to trimming and J lost 5 bases; unmatched junction nucleotides: 7. From germline, CDR1 is SEHNR and CDR2 FQNEAQ (reference sequence).

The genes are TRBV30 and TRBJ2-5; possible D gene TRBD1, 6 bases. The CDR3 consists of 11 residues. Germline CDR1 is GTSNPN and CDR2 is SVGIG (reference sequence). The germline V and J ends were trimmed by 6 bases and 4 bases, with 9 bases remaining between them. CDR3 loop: CACLGGETQYF. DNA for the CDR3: TGTGCCTGCCTAGGGGGAGAGACCCAGTACTTC.

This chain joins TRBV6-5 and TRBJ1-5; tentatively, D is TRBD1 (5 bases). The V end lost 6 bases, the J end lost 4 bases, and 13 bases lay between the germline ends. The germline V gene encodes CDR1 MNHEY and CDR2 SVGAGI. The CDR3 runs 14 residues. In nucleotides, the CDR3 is TGTGCCAGCAGCCCCGACAGTTTAAATCAGCCCCAGCATTTT. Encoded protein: CASSPDSLNQPQHF.

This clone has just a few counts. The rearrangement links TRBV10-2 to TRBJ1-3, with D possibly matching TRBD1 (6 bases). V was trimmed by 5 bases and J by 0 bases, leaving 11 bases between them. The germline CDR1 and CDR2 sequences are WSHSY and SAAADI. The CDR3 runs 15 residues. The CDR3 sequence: CASSYRETSGNTIYF. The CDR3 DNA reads TGCGCCAGCAGTTACAGGGAGACCTCTGGAAACACCATATATTTT.

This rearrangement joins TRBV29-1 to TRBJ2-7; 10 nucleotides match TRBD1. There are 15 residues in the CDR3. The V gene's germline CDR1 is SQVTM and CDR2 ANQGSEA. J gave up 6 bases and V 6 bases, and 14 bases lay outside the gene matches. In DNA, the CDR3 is TGCAGCGTCTCCGTGACCGGGACAGGGGCGGTCGAGCAGTACTTC. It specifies CSVSVTGTGAVEQYF.

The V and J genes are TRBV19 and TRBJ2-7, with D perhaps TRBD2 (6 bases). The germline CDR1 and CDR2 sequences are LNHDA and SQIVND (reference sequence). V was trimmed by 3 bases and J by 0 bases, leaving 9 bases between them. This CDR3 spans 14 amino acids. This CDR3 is CASSISGSSYEQYF. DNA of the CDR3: TGTGCCAGTAGTATTTCCGGGAGCTCCTACGAGCAGTACTTC.

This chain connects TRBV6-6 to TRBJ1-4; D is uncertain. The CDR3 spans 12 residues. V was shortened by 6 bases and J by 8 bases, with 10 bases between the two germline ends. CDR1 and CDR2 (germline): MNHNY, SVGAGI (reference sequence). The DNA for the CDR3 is TGTGCCAGCAGCCCCGGTGCAGAAAAACTGTTTTTT. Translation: CASSPGAEKLFF.

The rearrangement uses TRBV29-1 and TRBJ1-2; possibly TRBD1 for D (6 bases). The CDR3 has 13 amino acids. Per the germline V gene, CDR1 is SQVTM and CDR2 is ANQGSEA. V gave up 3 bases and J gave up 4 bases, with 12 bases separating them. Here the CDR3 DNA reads TGCAGCGTTGATCTGACAGGAGCCTATGGCTACACCTTC. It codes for CSVDLTGAYGYTF. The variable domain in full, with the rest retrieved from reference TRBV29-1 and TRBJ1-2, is SAVISQKPSRDICQRGTSLTIQCQVDSQVTMMFWYRQQPGQSLTLIATANQGSEATYESGFVIDKFPISRPNLTFSTLTVSNMSPEDSSIYLCSVDLTGAYGYTFGSGTRLTVV.

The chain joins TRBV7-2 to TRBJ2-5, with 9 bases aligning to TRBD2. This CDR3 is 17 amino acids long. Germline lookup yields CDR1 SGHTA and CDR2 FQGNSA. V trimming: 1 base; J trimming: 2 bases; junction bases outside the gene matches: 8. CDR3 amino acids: CASSLDRLAGLQETQYF. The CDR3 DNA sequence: TGTGCCAGCAGCTTAGATCGCCTAGCGGGACTTCAAGAGACCCAGTACTTC.